This TCR beta chain was captured by sequencing in a study of radiation and T cells in renal cell carcinoma. V gave up 6 bases and J gave up 8 bases, with 16 bases separating them. Germline V gene lookup returns CDR1 SGHAT and CDR2 FQNNGV. CDR3 length: 14 residues. Measured with immunoSEQ multiplex PCR; TCRdb has only the in-frame clones, and not every one. The sample has approximately 120,000 clones, about four fifths seen once. Noted time point: baseline pretreatment blood. Sample treatment: 15 Gy SBRT to primary tumor, nephrectomy 4 weeks later. This receptor was obtained from a woman aged 55-75 years with renal cell carcinoma. The rearrangement uses TRBV11-2 and TRBJ1-4; weak D call: TRBD1 (5 bases). Sample: blood, taken from a patient whose treatment included radiotherapy and nephrectomy. The CDR3 sequence: CASRPGDSGEKLFF. CDR3 in DNA: TGTGCCAGCAGACCGGGGGACTCGGGGGAAAAACTGTTTTTT.